This TCR beta chain was identified in a study of T cell changes during pregnancy in multiple sclerosis. Generated by immunoSEQ multiplex PCR, the TCRdb table keeps only in-frame clones and is missing some. The sample holds approximately 60,000 clones, around 90% seen once. V shed 8 bases, J shed 2 bases, and the junction held 6 bases outside the gene matches. Looked up from germline, CDR1 is KGHSH and CDR2 is LQKENI. The CDR3 covers 13 residues. Specimen: peripheral blood, collected before pregnancy. The rearrangement joins TRBV18 to TRBJ2-7, with 7 bases lining up with TRBD2. The clonotype was recovered from a female donor with multiple sclerosis, enrolled in a pregnancy study. The CDR3 nucleotides read TGTGCCAGCCACCGGGGGGAACCCTACGAGCAGTACTTC. Amino acids: CASHRGEPYEQYF.